This is a list of T cell receptor beta chains from one sample in a study of OX40 agonist ivuxolimab in advanced cancers. Clones were sequenced by immunoSEQ multiplex PCR, and TCRdb holds only the in-frame ones, with some missing. Among tens of thousands of clones listed, approximately 84% were seen once. The source was CD4+ or CD8+ T cells sorted from blood, collected in a trial of the OX40 agonist ivuxolimab. These receptors all come from an adult with an advanced solid tumor such as melanoma, head and neck, liver or kidney cancer. Each CDR3 is given with its conserved first and last residue. D genes are given only for firm matches. The size of a clone is reported for some rows only, either as once, few or many, or as a class for expanded clones.

V gene	J gene	clone size	D gene	CDR3 protein	CDR3 DNA
TRBV5-4	TRBJ2-3	NA	NA	CASSFTIYGTDTQYF	TGTGCCAGCAGCTTTACTATCTACGGCACAGATACGCAGTATTTT
TRBV5-8	TRBJ2-7	NA	NA	CASSLSGRENEQYF	TGTGCCAGCAGCTTGAGTGGTCGGGAGAACGAGCAGTACTTC
TRBV19	TRBJ1-5	NA	TRBD1	CASTGTGGGQPQHF	TGTGCCAGTACGGGGACAGGAGGGGGTCAGCCCCAGCATTTT
TRBV7-2	TRBJ2-6	few	NA	CASSPRRAGANVLTF	TGTGCCAGCAGTCCAAGACGCGCTGGGGCCAACGTCCTGACTTTC
TRBV10-3	TRBJ2-7	NA	TRBD2	CAISESAGLAGGSRYEQYF	TGTGCCATCAGTGAGTCGGCGGGACTAGCGGGAGGGTCCCGCTACGAGCAGTACTTC
TRBV5-6	TRBJ1-2	NA	NA	CASSFQASYGYTF	TGTGCCAGCAGCTTCCAGGCTTCCTATGGCTACACCTTC
TRBV11-2	TRBJ1-2	NA	NA	CASSLGGQGYGYTF	TGTGCCAGCAGCCTCGGTGGGCAGGGCTATGGCTACACCTTC
TRBV27	TRBJ2-3	NA	TRBD2	CASSSGLVADTQYF	TGTGCCAGCAGTTCGGGACTAGTTGCCGATACGCAGTATTTT
TRBV27	TRBJ2-7	NA	NA	CASSLNRANQEQYF	TGTGCCAGCAGTTTAAACAGGGCCAATCAGGAGCAGTACTTC
TRBV27	TRBJ2-7	NA	TRBD1	CASSPYPGQGASYEQYF	TGTGCCAGCAGTCCTTACCCCGGACAGGGGGCGTCCTACGAGCAGTACTTC
TRBV5-4	TRBJ1-1	NA	NA	CASSLLQGTEAFF	TGTGCCAGCAGCTTATTACAGGGAACTGAAGCTTTCTTT
TRBV4-3	TRBJ2-1	NA	NA	CASSPGRGINEQFF	TGCGCCAGCAGCCCCGGAAGGGGTATCAATGAGCAGTTCTTC
TRBV18	TRBJ2-5	NA	NA	CASSPPVLETQYF	TGTGCCAGCTCACCACCGGTTTTGGAGACCCAGTACTTC
TRBV4-1	TRBJ2-7	NA	TRBD1	CASSHWDRAYEQYF	TGCGCCAGCAGCCACTGGGACAGGGCCTACGAGCAGTACTTC
TRBV7-6	TRBJ2-1	NA	NA	CASSRTPLGKKRHNEQFF	TGTGCCAGCAGCCGGACCCCCTTGGGGAAGAAGAGACACAATGAGCAGTTCTTC
TRBV19	TRBJ1-3	NA	NA	CASSLWSSSGNTIYF	TGTGCCAGTAGTCTATGGAGCTCCTCTGGAAACACCATATATTTT
TRBV5-6	TRBJ2-5	few	TRBD1	CASSSPGQGAFRETQYF	TGTGCCAGCAGCTCACCGGGACAGGGGGCGTTTCGAGAGACCCAGTACTTC
TRBV30	TRBJ2-5	NA	TRBD2	CAWSVRGGFQETQYF	TGTGCCTGGAGTGTACGGGGGGGTTTCCAAGAGACCCAGTACTTC
TRBV18	TRBJ2-3	NA	NA	CASSPQGRQDTQYF	TGTGCCAGCTCACCACAGGGGAGGCAAGATACGCAGTATTTT
TRBV5-6	TRBJ1-3	NA	NA	CASSLLDGGNTIYF	TGTGCCAGCAGCTTACTGGACGGGGGAAACACCATATATTTT
TRBV29-1	TRBJ2-5	NA	TRBD2	CSVEDPELAGQETQYF	TGCAGCGTTGAAGATCCGGAACTAGCGGGGCAAGAGACCCAGTACTTC
TRBV7-3	TRBJ2-3	NA	NA	CASSSKDSFTTDTQYF	TGTGCCAGCAGCTCTAAAGACTCCTTTACCACAGATACGCAGTATTTT
TRBV2	TRBJ2-5	NA	TRBD2	CASTAGLAEMYQETQYF	TGTGCCAGCACCGCGGGACTAGCCGAGATGTACCAAGAGACCCAGTACTTC
TRBV7-2	TRBJ2-4	once	NA	CASSLVTGILAKNIQYF	TGTGCCAGCAGCTTAGTGACGGGAATCCTAGCCAAAAACATTCAGTACTTC
TRBV4-3	TRBJ2-1	NA	NA	CASSQRLSGSYNEQFF	TGCGCCAGCAGCCAACGTTTGAGCGGCTCCTACAATGAGCAGTTCTTC
TRBV4-1	TRBJ2-7	NA	TRBD2	CASSQVPGLAAYEQYF	TGCGCCAGCAGCCAAGTCCCTGGACTAGCAGCCTACGAGCAGTACTTC
TRBV5-1	TRBJ2-2	NA	NA	CASSLGLAGGELFF	TGCGCCAGCAGCCTGGGACTGGCCGGCGGGGAGCTGTTTTTT
TRBV7-2	TRBJ2-3	NA	NA	CASSRTSTDTQYF	TGTGCCAGCAGCCGTACAAGCACAGATACGCAGTATTTT
TRBV6-5	TRBJ1-1	NA	NA	CASSYTPGDTEAFF	TGTGCCAGCAGTTACACCCCCGGAGACACTGAAGCTTTCTTT
TRBV5-6	TRBJ2-7	NA	NA	CASSSEENPYEQYF	TGTGCCAGCAGCTCGGAGGAAAACCCCTACGAGCAGTACTTC
TRBV18	TRBJ1-1	NA	NA	CASSLRGKGDTEAFF	TGTGCCAGCTCACTGAGGGGCAAAGGAGACACTGAAGCTTTCTTT
TRBV7-9	TRBJ1-2	NA	NA	CASSLAGAAVYYGYTF	TGTGCCAGCAGCTTAGCTGGGGCGGCCGTGTACTATGGCTACACCTTC
TRBV7-3	TRBJ1-1	NA	TRBD1	CASSLTGTGNTEAFF	TGTGCCAGCAGCTTAACCGGGACAGGGAACACTGAAGCTTTCTTT
TRBV7-6	TRBJ2-5	NA	TRBD2	CASTRPAGEETQYF	TGTGCCAGCACCCGTCCAGCGGGAGAAGAGACCCAGTACTTC
TRBV7-2	TRBJ2-6	NA	NA	CASSFNSASSGANVLTF	TGTGCCAGCAGCTTTAACAGCGCGAGCTCTGGGGCCAACGTCCTGACTTTC
TRBV29-1	TRBJ2-1	NA	NA	CSVGNIYTGGSYNEQFF	TGCAGCGTTGGTAACATCTATACAGGAGGCTCCTACAATGAGCAGTTCTTC